This T cell receptor (beta chain) was recovered during a study of cytomegalovirus exposure and HLA in healthy donors. General observations from the study: Reportedly, cytomegalovirus status was diagnosed with high sensitivity and specificity. Rare TCR sequences dominated, though some public TCRs recurred in many donors. Sequencing probably produced one cluster of sequence variants that were highly shared.

Primers: 60 Vbeta forward and 13 Jbeta reverse. The data were produced by immunoSEQ multiplex PCR, yet TCRdb's version contains in-frame clones alone and is incomplete. The sample shows 130,000 to 150,000 clones, around 80% of them seen only once. Donors sampled were nominally healthy, though unrecorded immune exposures were likely. A remark on this clone: Its specificity is unknown.

CDR1 is SGHDN, CDR2 FVKESK, per germline. The CDR3 sequence is 12 residues long. The V and J ends lost 4 bases and 1 base respectively, with 4 bases between them. The chain uses TRBV14 and TRBJ1-1; D remains ambiguous. The TCR originated in a man aged 35 to 55 in good health and CMV-seropositive. Sample: PBMCs. Here the CDR3 DNA reads TGTGCCAGCAGCCCCCAGAACACTGAAGCTTTCTTT. Translation: CASSPQNTEAFF.